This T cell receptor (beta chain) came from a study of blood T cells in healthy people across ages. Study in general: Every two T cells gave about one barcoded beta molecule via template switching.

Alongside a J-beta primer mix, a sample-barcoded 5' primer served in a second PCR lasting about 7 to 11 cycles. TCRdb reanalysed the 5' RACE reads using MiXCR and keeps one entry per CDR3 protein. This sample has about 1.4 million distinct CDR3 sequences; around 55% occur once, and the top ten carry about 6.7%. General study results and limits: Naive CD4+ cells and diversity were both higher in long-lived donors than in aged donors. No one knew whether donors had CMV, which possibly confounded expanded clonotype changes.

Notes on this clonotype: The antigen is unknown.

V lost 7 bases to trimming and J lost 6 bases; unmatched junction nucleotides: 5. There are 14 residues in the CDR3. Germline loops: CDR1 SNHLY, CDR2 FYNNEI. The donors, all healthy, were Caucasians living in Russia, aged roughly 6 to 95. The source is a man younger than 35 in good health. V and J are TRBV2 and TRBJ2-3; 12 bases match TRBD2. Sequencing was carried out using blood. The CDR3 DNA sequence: TGTGCCAGCAAACCCGGACTAGCGGGGGATACGCAGTATTTT. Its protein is CASKPGLAGDTQYF.